A selection of T cell receptor beta chains follows, all from one sample in a study of shared clonotypes between healthy human individuals. Method: immunoSEQ multiplex PCR; TCRdb's copy keeps in-frame clones and lacks some. The table has about 1.1 million clones, 70% to 85% seen once. The source material was memory CD4+ T cells from PBMCs. Receptors were obtained from a man aged 18-30 years in good health. Some clones in this sample may be carry-over from other donors' samples. CDR3s include the opening cysteine and the closing phenylalanine or tryptophan. Fields, in order: V gene, J gene, D gene, clone size, CDR3 protein, CDR3 DNA. D genes are given only for firm matches. The size entry is marked missing in some rows and otherwise reads once, few, many or a size class.

>TRBV4-3|TRBJ2-7|TRBD1|.
CASSLLQGAAYEQYF
TGCGCCAGCAGCCTTTTGCAGGGGGCCGCCTACGAGCAGTACTTC
>TRBV7-8|TRBJ2-5|TRBD2|few
CASSQLAGGPETQYF
TGTGCCAGCAGCCAACTAGCGGGAGGGCCTGAGACCCAGTACTTC
>TRBV2|TRBJ1-2|TRBD1|few
CASRGGQGDGYTF
TGTGCCAGCAGGGGCGGACAGGGGGACGGCTACACCTTC
>TRBV5-4|TRBJ1-1|TRBD1|.
CASSSAGGDRNEAFF
TGTGCCAGCAGCTCGGCAGGGGGTGACCGTAATGAAGCTTTCTTT
>TRBV11-2|TRBJ1-2|TRBD1|.
CASSPTGTGFGYTF
TGTGCCAGCAGCCCGACCGGGACAGGGTTCGGCTACACCTTC
>TRBV6-5|TRBJ2-7|.|.
CASSYSGTYYEQYF
TGTGCCAGCAGTTACTCCGGGACGTACTACGAGCAGTACTTC
>TRBV7-9|TRBJ1-4|.|.
CASRPVERQGPEKLFF
TGTGCCAGCCGCCCCGTTGAGAGGCAGGGGCCCGAAAAACTGTTTTTT
>TRBV5-1|TRBJ2-1|TRBD2|.
CASRWYPAGVSYEQFF
TGCGCCAGCAGATGGTACCCAGCGGGAGTGAGTTATGAGCAGTTCTTC
>TRBV5-1|TRBJ2-5|.|.
CASRAIVQETQYF
TGCGCCAGCCGGGCGATCGTCCAAGAGACCCAGTACTTC
>TRBV11-2|TRBJ2-7|.|.
CASSLSGLHYEQYF
TGTGCCAGCAGCTTATCGGGATTACACTACGAGCAGTACTTC
>TRBV5-1|TRBJ2-2|.|few
CASSLPQGNTGELFF
TGCGCCAGCAGCTTACCACAGGGGAACACCGGGGAGCTGTTTTTT
>TRBV5-6|TRBJ1-1|TRBD1|.
CASSYLDRGEAFF
TGTGCCAGCAGCTACCTGGACAGGGGTGAAGCTTTCTTT
>TRBV5-1|TRBJ2-6|TRBD1|.
CASSLPGTGGSGANVLTF
TGCGCCAGCAGCCTTCCCGGGACAGGGGGCTCTGGGGCCAACGTCCTGACTTTC
>TRBV19|TRBJ2-7|TRBD2|.
CASSLSGLGTYEQYF
TGTGCCAGTAGTCTTAGCGGGTTAGGAACCTACGAGCAGTACTTC
>TRBV7-2|TRBJ1-1|.|.
CASSAARGEAFF
TGTGCCAGCAGCGCAGCTAGAGGTGAAGCTTTCTTT
>TRBV28|TRBJ2-1|.|.
CASSPSDTAYNEQFF
TGTGCCAGCAGCCCCAGCGATACCGCCTACAATGAGCAGTTCTTC
>TRBV6-1|TRBJ2-4|TRBD2|few
CASTKTSGKNIQYF
TGTGCCAGCACTAAGACTAGCGGGAAAAACATTCAGTACTTC
>TRBV4-3|TRBJ1-1|.|.
CASSQDLGREAFF
TGCGCCAGCAGCCAAGATTTGGGGAGGGAAGCTTTCTTT
>TRBV6-5|TRBJ2-7|.|.
CASSYPGLGSYEQYF
TGTGCCAGCAGTTATCCAGGGTTGGGCTCCTACGAGCAGTACTTC
>TRBV5-1|TRBJ2-1|.|once
CASSLGRTGYNEQFF
TGCGCCAGCAGCCTCGGAAGGACGGGCTACAATGAGCAGTTCTTC
>TRBV4-1|TRBJ1-4|.|.
CASSQETSPPGEKLFF
TGCGCCAGCAGCCAAGAGACTAGCCCCCCGGGTGAAAAACTGTTTTTT
>TRBV9|TRBJ1-1|.|.
CASSVSGSREAFF
TGTGCCAGCAGCGTGTCCGGGAGCCGTGAAGCTTTCTTT
>TRBV7-9|TRBJ1-1|TRBD1|once
CASSLEGANTEAFF
TGTGCCAGCAGCTTAGAGGGGGCCAACACTGAAGCTTTCTTT
>TRBV21-1|TRBJ2-2|.|once
CASTHGDGTGELFF
TGTGCCAGCACCCACGGGGATGGGACCGGGGAGCTGTTTTTT
>TRBV7-8|TRBJ2-2|TRBD2|.
CASSLRGSGTGELFF
TGTGCCAGCAGCTTACGCGGGAGCGGGACCGGGGAGCTGTTTTTT
>TRBV11-2|TRBJ2-3|.|many
CASSLVRTVDTQYF
TGTGCCAGCAGCTTAGTACGGACTGTAGATACGCAGTATTTT
>TRBV5-1|TRBJ2-2|.|.
CASSSKQGNTGELFF
TGCGCCAGCAGCTCGAAACAGGGAAACACCGGGGAGCTGTTTTTT
>TRBV28|TRBJ1-2|TRBD1|.
CASTSDRGHGYTF
TGTGCCAGCACTTCAGACAGGGGGCATGGCTACACCTTC
>TRBV7-3|TRBJ2-1|.|.
CASSLGPNNEQFF
TGTGCCAGCAGCTTGGGGCCTAACAATGAGCAGTTCTTC
>TRBV18|TRBJ1-2|TRBD1|.
CASSLMTGINYGYTF
TGTGCCAGCTCACTAATGACAGGGATTAACTATGGCTACACCTTC
>TRBV10-2|TRBJ2-2|TRBD2|.
CASRNEDSGLAGGLDTGELFF
TGCGCCAGCAGAAATGAGGACTCGGGACTAGCGGGAGGATTGGACACCGGGGAGCTGTTTTTT